One sample yielded the 20 T cell receptor beta chains listed below, sequenced in a study of cytomegalovirus exposure and HLA in healthy donors. Amplification used 60 Vbeta primers and 13 Jbeta primers. Some clones are missing from TCRdb's copy, which holds only in-frame ones; the method was immunoSEQ multiplex PCR. The data show over 150,000 clones, with roughly 80% seen just once and roughly 5% held by the top ten. The sequenced material came from PBMCs. These receptor sequences come from a man younger than 40 in good health and CMV-seronegative.

The rearrangement links TRBV7-6 to TRBJ1-2, with D perhaps TRBD1 (6 bases). CDR1 and CDR2 (germline): SGHVS, FNYEAQ. Trimming took 4 bases from V and 8 from J, leaving 17 bases between them. The CDR3 loop spans 14 amino acids. CDR3 amino acids: CASSSIQGQVGYTF. CDR3 DNA: TGTGCCAGCAGCTCAATCCAGGGGCAGGTCGGCTACACCTTC.

A single count supports this clone. V gene TRBV5-6 combines with J gene TRBJ2-7, with TRBD2 matching 8 bases. The length of the CDR3 is 13 residues. With V trimmed by 4 bases and J by 7 bases, 7 bases remained unmatched. From germline, CDR1 is SGHDT and CDR2 YYEEEE. The CDR3, as DNA: TGTGCCAGCAGCCGACTCCGGGGGGGGGAGCAGTACTTC. It yields the protein CASSRLRGGEQYF.

V gene TRBV27 combines with J gene TRBJ1-2; D call uncertain. The CDR3 length is 13 residues. V was clipped by 5 bases and J by 6 bases, with 13 bases between them. From germline, CDR1 is MNHEY and CDR2 SMNVEV (reference sequence). The CDR3: CASSPNSGNGYTF. The CDR3, as DNA: TGTGCCAGCAGTCCTAATAGTGGTAATGGCTACACCTTC.

The gene calls are TRBV19 and TRBJ2-7; D perhaps matches TRBD1 (5 bases). The germline gives CDR1 LNHDA, CDR2 SQIVND (reference sequence). Between the trimmed V and J ends, which lost 3 bases and 6 bases, there was a span of 15 bases. This CDR3 is built from 14 residues. CDR3 protein: CASSMGRQGSEQYF. CDR3 sequence (DNA): TGTGCCAGTAGTATGGGTCGCCAGGGATCCGAGCAGTACTTC.

This chain joins TRBV4-3 and TRBJ1-4; D possibly corresponds to TRBD1 (6 bases). The germline CDR1 and CDR2 sequences are LGHNA and YSLEER. V lost 0 bases and J 5 bases, leaving 10 bases between the germline ends. The CDR3 is made up of 15 amino acids. CDR3 amino acids: CASSQETGFNEKLFF. For the CDR3, the DNA is TGCGCCAGCAGCCAAGAGACAGGATTCAATGAAAAACTGTTTTTT.

This chain links TRBV5-1 with TRBJ2-7, with D possibly TRBD2 on 5 matching bases. This CDR3 contains 15 residues. Looked up from germline, CDR1 is SGHRS and CDR2 is YFSETQ. V shed 0 bases and J shed 1 base, with 11 bases lying between them. CDR3: CASSLGSGPSYEQYF. CDR3 bases: TGCGCCAGCAGCTTGGGAAGCGGACCTTCCTACGAGCAGTACTTC. The entire variable domain, with the rest obtained from reference TRBV5-1 and TRBJ2-7, is as follows: KAGVTQTPRYLIKTRGQQVTLSCSPISGHRSVSWYQQTPGQGLQFLFEYFSETQRNKGNFPGRFSGRQFSNSRSEMNVSTLELGDSALYLCASSLGSGPSYEQYFGPGTRLTVT.

The genes are TRBV7-8 and TRBJ2-7; D is possibly TRBD2 (5 bases). The germline V and J ends were trimmed by 4 bases and 2 bases, with 9 bases remaining between them. The germline V gene encodes CDR1 SGHVS and CDR2 FQNEAQ. The CDR3 sequence is 13 residues long. This CDR3 reads CASSSGNTYEQYF. The CDR3 nucleotides read TGTGCCAGCAGCTCCGGGAACACCTACGAGCAGTACTTC.

This chain connects TRBV6-1 to TRBJ2-3, with unresolved D. In germline, CDR1 is MNHNS, CDR2 SASEGT. Trimming took off 4 bases at V and 3 bases at J, with 26 bases between the two ends. CDR3 length: 19 residues. This chain's CDR3 is CASSGPRHVNQPGTDTQYF. In nucleotides, the CDR3 is TGTGCCAGCAGTGGACCTAGGCACGTTAATCAGCCTGGGACAGATACGCAGTATTTT.

This rearrangement joins TRBV30 to TRBJ2-5; TRBD2 matches 9 bases. Trimming removed 1 base from V and 5 bases from J; junction bases left unmatched: 11. This CDR3 has 16 residues. Germline V CDR1 and CDR2: GTSNPN, SVGIG (reference sequence). The CDR3 region is CAWSDPLAGVLETQYF. CDR3 bases: TGTGCCTGGAGTGACCCATTAGCGGGAGTATTGGAGACCCAGTACTTC.

V gene TRBV27 combines with J gene TRBJ1-3; TRBD1 matches at 10 bases. The germline gives CDR1 MNHEY, CDR2 SMNVEV (reference sequence). J was trimmed by 2 bases and V by 0 bases; bases with no gene match: 19. The CDR3 has 22 amino acids. The CDR3 sequence: CASSLSPSSGTGALKTGNTIYF. DNA of the CDR3: TGTGCCAGCAGTTTATCTCCTTCATCCGGGACAGGGGCCTTGAAGACTGGAAACACCATATATTTT.

This chain links TRBV19 with TRBJ2-5, with D tentatively TRBD2 (7 bases). Germline V gene sequence: CDR1 LNHDA, CDR2 SQIVND (reference sequence). This CDR3 is 15 amino acids long. V was clipped by 3 bases and J by 3 bases, with 14 bases between them. The CDR3 loop is CASSIRRGGKETQYF. The CDR3 bases are TGTGCCAGTAGTATTCGTAGGGGGGGGAAAGAGACCCAGTACTTC.

This clone was observed a single time. This chain connects TRBV27 to TRBJ2-7; the D is unclear. Germline loops: CDR1 MNHEY, CDR2 SMNVEV (reference sequence). The CDR3 length is 13 residues. V lost 2 bases, J lost 3 bases, and 8 bases lay in between. The CDR3 protein is CASSLIQNYEQYF. CDR3 bases: TGTGCCAGCAGTTTAATACAGAACTACGAGCAGTACTTC.

The chain links TRBV28 to TRBJ2-2, with 7 nucleotides matching TRBD1. The CDR3 contains 15 residues. Per the germline V gene, CDR1 is MDHEN and CDR2 is SYDVKM. V dropped 8 bases and J dropped 3; count of bases not matched to a gene: 9. The CDR3 coding sequence is TGTGCCAGCGTGACCGGACAGGTCCACACCGGGGAGCTGTTTTTT. This gives the protein CASVTGQVHTGELFF.

This chain connects TRBV7-2 to TRBJ1-6; tentatively, D is TRBD1 (5 bases). V was pared by 5 bases and J by 7 bases, with 21 bases between. This CDR3 region has 17 residues. CDR1 and CDR2 from the germline V gene are SGHTA and FQGNSA. CDR3 sequence: CASSPPGGGRENSPLHF. For the CDR3, the DNA is TGTGCCAGCAGCCCACCTGGGGGAGGGAGGGAAAATTCACCCCTCCACTTT.

In this sample, this clone turned up once. The CDR3 loop is CASSSFGTGGIYEQYF. The CDR3 region has the DNA TGTGCCAGCAGCTCTTTTGGGACAGGCGGGATCTACGAGCAGTACTTC. The V gene is TRBV7-8, the J gene TRBJ2-5, with 8 nucleotides matching TRBD1. The assigned J gene may be wrong: the sequence end matches TRBJ2-7 better. Germline V gene sequence: CDR1 SGHVS, CDR2 FQNEAQ. The CDR3 has 16 amino acids.

The genes are TRBV27 and TRBJ2-7; 8 bases are shared with TRBD1. V dropped 5 bases and J dropped 4; count of bases not matched to a gene: 10. The germline gives CDR1 MNHEY, CDR2 SMNVEV (reference sequence). The CDR3 sequence is 15 residues long. DNA for the CDR3: TGTGCCAGCAGTCCAAGGGACAGGCCACGTTACGAGCAGTACTTC. Translated, it gives CASSPRDRPRYEQYF.

This sequence joins TRBV18 and TRBJ2-1; D perhaps matches TRBD1 (6 bases). V was shortened by 2 bases and J by 5 bases, with 13 bases between the two germline ends. CDR3 length: 15 residues. The germline gives CDR1 KGHSH, CDR2 LQKENI. The DNA for the CDR3 is TGTGCCAGCTCACCAGGGGGCCCGAGACACAATGAGCAGTTCTTC. It encodes CASSPGGPRHNEQFF. Full variable domain (remainder filled in from reference TRBV18 and TRBJ2-1): NAGVMQNPRHLVRRRGQEARLRCSPMKGHSHVYWYRQLPEEGLKFMVYLQKENIIDESGMPKERFSAEFPKEGPSILRIQQVVRGDSAAYFCASSPGGPRHNEQFFGPGTRLTVL.

This chain connects TRBV11-2 to TRBJ2-3; a possible D gene is TRBD1 (6 bases). This CDR3 contains 13 residues. V lost 5 bases and J lost 1, with 7 bases in between. Germline V CDR1 and CDR2: SGHAT, FQNNGV. CDR3 region: CASSRTGTDTQYF. The CDR3 bases are TGTGCCAGCAGCCGGACAGGCACAGATACGCAGTATTTT.

This chain joins TRBV18 and TRBJ2-7; the match to TRBD1 covers 11 bases. J was trimmed by 6 bases and V by 1 base; bases with no gene match: 5. Germline CDR1 and CDR2: KGHSH and LQKENI. The CDR3 totals 15 residues. CDR3 nucleotide sequence: TGTGCCAGCTCACCACGAGGACAGGGGGCTGGCGAGCAGTACTTC. Translated: CASSPRGQGAGEQYF.

V is TRBV6-5 and J is TRBJ1-5; 8 bases map to TRBD1. Trimming cost V 4 bases and J 7 bases; bases outside gene matches: 9. Germline V gene data show CDR1 as MNHEY and CDR2 as SVGAGI. This CDR3 region has 15 residues. CDR3 residues: CASSSVQGASQPQHF. The CDR3 DNA reads TGTGCCAGCAGTTCGGTCCAGGGGGCTAGCCAGCCCCAGCATTTT.